Below, 30 T cell receptor beta chains from the same sample are listed, as sequenced in a study of cytomegalovirus exposure and HLA in healthy donors. Only in-frame clones appear in the TCRdb table, and some are missing; sequencing was by immunoSEQ multiplex PCR. The data show 300,000 to 450,000 clones, 70% to 90% seen once. The sequenced material came from PBMCs. These receptors were collected from a woman younger than 30 in good health and CMV-seronegative.

Only a few counts were recorded for this clone. The chain has TRBV28 and TRBJ2-4; 12 bases are a match to TRBD2. The CDR3 spans 19 residues. V dropped 2 bases and J dropped 0; count of bases not matched to a gene: 8. Per germline, CDR1 MDHEN and CDR2 SYDVKM. Written as DNA, the CDR3 is TGTGCCAGCAGTTTACTTAGACTAGCGGGAGCCCCAGCCAAAAACATTCAGTACTTC. This sequence encodes CASSLLRLAGAPAKNIQYF.

The DNA of the CDR3 is TGCAGCGTTACAGAGGGGGCGCCTAATGAAAAACTGTTTTTT. This gives the protein CSVTEGAPNEKLFF. The V and J genes are TRBV29-1 and TRBJ1-4; 7 nucleotides agree with TRBD1. The CDR3 has 14 amino acids. V lost 5 bases to trimming and J lost 3 bases; unmatched junction nucleotides: 6. Looked up from germline, CDR1 is SQVTM and CDR2 is ANQGSEA.

The chain combines TRBV19 with TRBJ1-5; a weak D match, TRBD1 (5 bases). Trimming left V 3 bases short and J 3 bases short, with 12 bases between. The CDR3 loop spans 15 amino acids. Per germline, CDR1 LNHDA and CDR2 SQIVND (reference sequence). The CDR3 sequence: CASSIVQGNNQPQHF. CDR3 in DNA: TGTGCCAGTAGTATTGTCCAGGGCAACAATCAGCCCCAGCATTTT.

V is TRBV7-9 and J is TRBJ1-2, with 9 bases fitting TRBD1. The CDR3 length is 16 residues. From germline, CDR1 is SEHNR and CDR2 FQNEAQ (reference sequence). V gave up 2 bases and J gave up 3 bases; unmatched junction bases: 7. The CDR3: CASSLPSTGGDYGYTF. The CDR3, as DNA: TGTGCCAGCAGCTTACCCTCGACAGGGGGGGACTATGGCTACACCTTC. The variable domain in full, with the rest retrieved from reference TRBV7-9 and TRBJ1-2, is DTGVSQNPRHKITKRGQNVTFRCDPISEHNRLYWYRQTLGQGPEFLTYFQNEAQLEKSRLLSDRFSAERPKGSFSTLEIQRTEQGDSAMYLCASSLPSTGGDYGYTFGSGTRLTVV.

CDR3 protein: CASKVGLAYTGELFF. The DNA of the CDR3 is TGTGCCAGCAAGGTCGGACTAGCTTACACCGGGGAGCTGTTTTTT. The chain carries TRBV6-5 and TRBJ2-2; 8 nucleotides align to TRBD2. The V segment lost 7 bases and the J segment 3 bases; nucleotides outside the gene matches: 7. The V gene's germline CDR1 is MNHEY and CDR2 SVGAGI. The CDR3 contains 15 residues.

The chain links TRBV28 to TRBJ2-5; 10 nucleotides line up with TRBD2. Germline V gene data show CDR1 as MDHEN and CDR2 as SYDVKM. V gave up 6 bases and J gave up 1 base; unmatched junction bases: 5. The CDR3 has 15 residues. The CDR3 here is CASSPTSGTQETQYF. In DNA form, the CDR3 reads TGTGCCAGCAGCCCCACTAGCGGGACCCAAGAGACCCAGTACTTC. Together with reference TRBV28 and TRBJ2-5, the CDR3 gives the full variable domain: DVKVTQSSRYLVKRTGEKVFLECVQDMDHENMFWYRQDPGLGLRLIYFSYDVKMKEKGDIPEGYSVSREKKERFSLILESASTNQTSMYLCASSPTSGTQETQYFGPGTRLLVL.

The chain couples TRBV10-2 to TRBJ1-1; no clear D. V lost 0 bases to trimming and J lost 2 bases, with 10 bases between them. The CDR3 consists of 15 residues. Germline lookup yields CDR1 WSHSY and CDR2 SAAADI. As DNA, the CDR3 is TGCGCCAGCAGTGAGTCACCAGGACTTAACACTGAAGCTTTCTTT. This gives the protein CASSESPGLNTEAFF.

The genes are TRBV27 and TRBJ2-5; TRBD2 aligns across 7 bases. From germline, CDR1 is MNHEY and CDR2 SMNVEV (reference sequence). CDR3 length equals 14 residues. The V segment lost 6 bases and the J segment 1 base; nucleotides outside the gene matches: 5. The CDR3 DNA reads TGTGCCAGCAGCCGGGGACTACCCCAAGAGACCCAGTACTTC. The encoded protein is CASSRGLPQETQYF.

This chain links TRBV27 with TRBJ2-7; 11 bases are a match to TRBD2. Per germline, CDR1 MNHEY and CDR2 SMNVEV (reference sequence). The CDR3 sequence is 14 residues long. The ends lost 4 bases at V and 2 bases at J; junction bases unmatched: 1. CDR3 in amino acids: CASSYSGRAYEQYF. DNA for the CDR3: TGTGCCAGCAGTTATAGCGGGAGGGCCTACGAGCAGTACTTC.

This sequence joins TRBV19 and TRBJ2-7; 13 bases agree with TRBD2. Germline V lookup: CDR1 LNHDA, CDR2 SQIVND (reference sequence). This CDR3 is built from 17 residues. J lost 3 bases, V lost 4 bases, and 9 bases had no gene match. The CDR3, as DNA: TGTGCCAGTAGTAAACTAGCGGGAGGGCCGAGCGACTACGAGCAGTACTTC. Translation gives CASSKLAGGPSDYEQYF.

The chain is built from TRBV5-1 and TRBJ2-2; the match to TRBD2 covers 13 bases. Germline loops: CDR1 SGHRS, CDR2 YFSETQ. The CDR3 length is 18 residues. V dropped 1 base and J dropped 4; count of bases not matched to a gene: 7. The CDR3 coding sequence is TGCGCCAGCAGCTTGACTAGCGGGAGGGCCCAGAGCACCGGGGAGCTGTTTTTT. Protein sequence: CASSLTSGRAQSTGELFF. Drawing the rest from reference TRBV5-1 and TRBJ2-2, the complete variable domain is KAGVTQTPRYLIKTRGQQVTLSCSPISGHRSVSWYQQTPGQGLQFLFEYFSETQRNKGNFPGRFSGRQFSNSRSEMNVSTLELGDSALYLCASSLTSGRAQSTGELFFGEGSRLTVL.

The genes are TRBV5-1 and TRBJ1-1; D remains unclear. The CDR3 loop spans 13 amino acids. Trimming stripped 4 bases from V and 3 bases from J, with 10 bases between. Germline loops: CDR1 SGHRS, CDR2 YFSETQ. The CDR3 DNA reads TGCGCCAGCAGCACTGGTCGGTACACTGAAGCTTTCTTT. Amino acid sequence: CASSTGRYTEAFF.

The chain joins TRBV5-1 to TRBJ1-1, with a tentative D call TRBD1 (6 bases). With 2 bases removed from V and 5 bases from J, the gap between germline ends came to 10 bases. Germline CDR1 is SGHRS and CDR2 is YFSETQ. CDR3 size: 13 residues. CDR3 region: CASSFRGETEAFF. As DNA, the CDR3 is TGCGCCAGCAGCTTCAGGGGTGAGACTGAAGCTTTCTTT.

This rearrangement joins TRBV2 to TRBJ2-7; a possible D gene is TRBD2 (6 bases). V was cut by 7 bases and J by 4 bases, with 14 bases left in between. The V gene's germline CDR1 is SNHLY and CDR2 FYNNEI. The CDR3 has 13 residues. The CDR3 spells CASNPGERYEQYF. In DNA form, the CDR3 reads TGTGCCAGCAATCCGGGGGAGCGGTACGAGCAGTACTTC.

The V gene is TRBV4-2, the J gene TRBJ2-7; 8 positions agree with TRBD1. J gave up 3 bases and V 2 bases, and 6 bases lay outside the gene matches. The germline gives CDR1 LGHNA, CDR2 YNFKEQ. The CDR3 consists of 15 residues. CDR3 loop: CASSQPTGEDYEQYF. In DNA, the CDR3 is TGTGCCAGCAGCCAACCGACAGGGGAAGACTACGAGCAGTACTTC.

The V and J genes are TRBV6-6 and TRBJ1-1; the match to TRBD1 covers 11 bases. The trim removed 2 bases at V and 4 bases at J, leaving 3 bases unmatched. CDR1 and CDR2 (germline): MNHNY, SVGAGI (reference sequence). The CDR3 is 15 amino acids. CDR3 coding DNA: TGTGCCAGCAGTTACCTAGGGACAGGGGGCACTGAAGCTTTCTTT. It is translated as CASSYLGTGGTEAFF.

There are a few counts of this clone. The chain combines TRBV10-1 with TRBJ1-1; the D is unclear. This CDR3 spans 13 amino acids. V was pared by 6 bases and J by 0 bases, with 8 bases between. Germline V CDR1 and CDR2: WNHNN, SYGVQD (reference sequence). In nucleotides, the CDR3 is TGCGCCAGCAGACACTACATGAACACTGAAGCTTTCTTT. It translates to CASRHYMNTEAFF.

On this clone: One junction end disagrees with the germline gene, perhaps due to a read error. The rearrangement links TRBV19 to TRBJ1-5; TRBD1 agrees at 7 bases. The germline gives CDR1 LNHDA, CDR2 SQIVND (reference sequence). The CDR3 is 14 residues long. The CDR3 DNA is TGTGCCAGTAGTGTAGACAGGGTCAATCAGCCCCAGCATTTT. Protein: CASSVDRVNQPQHF.

The rearrangement joins TRBV28 to TRBJ2-7, with no clear D. Trimming removed 5 bases at V and 3 bases at J, with 17 bases between. Looked up from germline, CDR1 is MDHEN and CDR2 is SYDVKM. CDR3 length equals 15 residues. For the CDR3, the DNA is TGTGCCAGCAGTCCACCGTCCTACGTTGACTACGAGCAGTACTTC. Its protein product is CASSPPSYVDYEQYF. The complete variable domain, with remaining parts taken from reference TRBV28 and TRBJ2-7, reads DVKVTQSSRYLVKRTGEKVFLECVQDMDHENMFWYRQDPGLGLRLIYFSYDVKMKEKGDIPEGYSVSREKKERFSLILESASTNQTSMYLCASSPPSYVDYEQYFGPGTRLTVT.

This clone came up once. This rearrangement joins TRBV27 to TRBJ1-2; maybe TRBD1 (5 bases). The germline gives CDR1 MNHEY, CDR2 SMNVEV (reference sequence). This CDR3 is 15 amino acids long. V gave up 2 bases and J gave up 3 bases, with 13 bases separating them. Here the CDR3 reads CASSLGAGWDYGYTF. CDR3 sequence (DNA): TGTGCCAGCAGTTTAGGGGCTGGTTGGGACTATGGCTACACCTTC.

The chain carries TRBV9 and TRBJ1-6, with TRBD1 identical over 8 bases. Trimming cost V 4 bases and J 7 bases; bases outside gene matches: 7. Germline assignment: CDR1 SGDLS and CDR2 YYNGEE. CDR3 length: 15 residues. The CDR3 nucleotides read TGTGCCAGCAGCTCCGGACAGGGCCCCAATTCACCCCTCCACTTT. Its translation: CASSSGQGPNSPLHF. The full variable domain, with the rest looked up from reference TRBV9 and TRBJ1-6, is DSGVTQTPKHLITATGQRVTLRCSPRSGDLSVYWYQQSLDQGLQFLIQYYNGEERAKGNILERFSAQQFPDLHSELNLSSLELGDSALYFCASSSGQGPNSPLHFGNGTRLTVT.

The V call is TRBV7-3, the J call TRBJ2-7; 9 nucleotides agree with TRBD2. The ends lost 5 bases at V and 5 bases at J; junction bases unmatched: 10. Germline V lookup: CDR1 SGHTA, CDR2 FQGTGA. The CDR3 has 15 residues. CDR3 coding DNA: TGTGCCAGCAGCCTTAATAGCGGGAGAGATCACGAGCAGTACTTC. Residues: CASSLNSGRDHEQYF.

In its sample, this clone was seen a few times. V is TRBV6-7 and J is TRBJ2-2; unclear D gene. TRBV6-7 is annotated as an ORF whose role is uncertain. The CDR3 contains 14 residues. V lost 2 bases and J 8 bases, leaving 12 bases between the germline ends. This CDR3 is CASSYESAAGELFF. CDR3 in DNA: TGTGCCAGCAGTTACGAGAGCGCCGCGGGGGAGCTGTTTTTT.

This chain uses TRBV4-1 with TRBJ2-7; 8 bases fit TRBD1. The CDR3 loop spans 15 amino acids. In germline, CDR1 is MGHRA, CDR2 YSYEKL. V trimming: 3 bases; J trimming: 0 bases; junction bases outside the gene matches: 4. CDR3 amino acids: CASSHPTGGSYEQYF. The CDR3 DNA reads as TGCGCCAGCAGCCACCCTACAGGGGGCTCCTACGAGCAGTACTTC.

The chain carries TRBV2 and TRBJ1-1; tentative D call: TRBD1 (6 bases). V shed 6 bases and J shed 2 bases, with 10 bases lying between them. This CDR3 comprises 13 residues. Per the germline V gene, CDR1 is SNHLY and CDR2 is FYNNEI. The CDR3 here is CASRGTLNTEAFF. CDR3 in DNA: TGTGCCAGCAGAGGGACACTCAACACTGAAGCTTTCTTT.

The J gene is TRBJ2-1, the V gene TRBV29-1; the D gene is possibly TRBD1 (5 bases). Germline V gives CDR1 SQVTM, CDR2 ANQGSEA. V lost 6 bases, J lost 9 bases, and 12 bases lay in between. The CDR3 has 11 residues. CDR3 bases: TGCAGCGTGGACACTTGGGTTGAGCAGTTCTTC. This sequence encodes CSVDTWVEQFF.

The V call is TRBV5-6, the J call TRBJ2-5; TRBD2 agrees at 10 bases. This CDR3 comprises 17 residues. Germline V gene data show CDR1 as SGHDT and CDR2 as YYEEEE. J gave up 5 bases and V 4 bases, and 14 bases lay outside the gene matches. CDR3 nucleotides: TGTGCCAGCAGCCTGACCACTAGCGGGGAGGAGTGGGAGACCCAGTACTTC. Amino acid sequence: CASSLTTSGEEWETQYF.

The J gene is TRBJ1-2, the V gene TRBV5-1, with 7 nucleotides matching TRBD1. The CDR3 covers 15 residues. The V gene end was trimmed by 0 bases and the J gene end by 1 base; junction bases not matched to a gene: 3. Germline V CDR1 and CDR2: SGHRS, YFSETQ. DNA for the CDR3: TGCGCCAGCAGCTTGGGACAGGGCCTTAACTATGGCTACACCTTC. Its translation is CASSLGQGLNYGYTF.

The V call is TRBV6-1, the J call TRBJ1-3; D ambiguous. The CDR3 runs to 13 residues. V lost 5 bases and J 3 bases, leaving 8 bases between the germline ends. Germline CDR1 is MNHNS and CDR2 is SASEGT. CDR3 amino acids: CASSPRDGNTIYF. The CDR3, as DNA: TGTGCCAGCAGTCCCCGGGATGGAAACACCATATATTTT.

This chain uses TRBV5-1 with TRBJ1-1; 7 bases line up with TRBD1. This CDR3 region has 15 residues. Germline values: CDR1 SGHRS, CDR2 YFSETQ. With V trimmed by 4 bases and J by 1 base, 7 bases remained unmatched. Here the CDR3 reads CASSTRTGTNTEAFF. As DNA, the CDR3 is TGCGCCAGCAGCACCCGGACAGGAACGAACACTGAAGCTTTCTTT.